This TCR beta chain was captured in a study of blood T cell repertoires in COVID-19. Study details: Italy, Spain and the United States were the sources of the convalescent and acute COVID-19 samples. PBMCs, B-cell-depleted T cells, or T cells were the source of the cDNA or gDNA that made up the material.

Trimming removed 8 bases from V and 5 bases from J; junction bases left unmatched: 8. Germline V gene sequence: CDR1 LNHDA, CDR2 SQIVND (reference sequence). The CDR3 has 14 amino acids. Study processing details: Amplification with reference gene primers provided the estimates of nucleated cell counts. The protocol was immunoSEQ multiplex PCR, while the TCRdb copy is restricted to in-frame clones and leaves out a portion. V, J and clone size were drawn from that table, and D and trimming were deduced from the DNA. The table shows under 300,000 clones, with 83% occurring only once. Sequencing was performed on peripheral blood. The TCR sequence derives from an elderly man with acute or convalescent COVID-19. The chain links TRBV19 to TRBJ1-4; 7 bases match TRBD1. CDR3 in amino acids: CASEPGQWNEKLFF. DNA for the CDR3: TGTGCCAGTGAACCGGGACAGTGGAATGAAAAACTGTTTTTT.